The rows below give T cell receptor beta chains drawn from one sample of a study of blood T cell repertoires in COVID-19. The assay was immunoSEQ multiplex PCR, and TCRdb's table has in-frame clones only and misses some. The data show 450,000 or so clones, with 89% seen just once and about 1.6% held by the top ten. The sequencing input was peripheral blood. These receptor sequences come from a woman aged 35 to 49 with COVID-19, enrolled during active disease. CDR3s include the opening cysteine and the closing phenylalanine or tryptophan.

CDR3 protein: CASSLRGQVNLMNTEAFF; V gene: TRBV27
CDR3 protein: CASSYRGQGNQPQHF; V gene: TRBV6-2/TRBV6-3
CDR3 protein: CASSLDPQGQGSYEQYF; V gene: TRBV5-1
CDR3 protein: CAWSRGEGQPQHF; V gene: TRBV30
CDR3 protein: CASSSREVIYEQYF; V gene: TRBV6-6
CDR3 protein: CASSGTVSSGYTF; V gene: TRBV6-6
CDR3 protein: CASSLEQGAYGYTF; V gene: TRBV28
CDR3 protein: CASTPTGGGQPQHF; V gene: TRBV19
CDR3 protein: CASSPSGRIETQYF; V gene: TRBV28
CDR3 protein: CAISVGQGAGNTIYF; V gene: TRBV10-3
CDR3 protein: CASSFLAGGGNEQFF; V gene: TRBV7-9
CDR3 protein: CASSAGTGAQPQHF; V gene: TRBV5-6
CDR3 protein: CASSYGPGGNTIYF; V gene: TRBV6-5
CDR3 protein: CASMRGRVSANEKLFF; V gene: TRBV19
CDR3 protein: CASSLGTASQPQHF; V gene: TRBV5-1
CDR3 protein: CASHTARGNEKLFF; V gene: TRBV2
CDR3 protein: CAWGGEGSTNEKLFF; V gene: TRBV30
CDR3 protein: CASSQVDLGAETQYF; V gene: TRBV4-2
CDR3 protein: CSVDHGQADYEQYF; V gene: TRBV29-1
CDR3 protein: CASSVGGISGNTIYF; V gene: TRBV6-5
CDR3 protein: CASSGGATGKRNSPLHF; V gene: TRBV5-1
CDR3 protein: CASSQLIDGPQHF; V gene: TRBV3-1/TRBV3-2
CDR3 protein: CASSPRQGAALGGYTF; V gene: TRBV18
CDR3 protein: CASSVLQGPSYEQYF; V gene: TRBV5-1
CDR3 protein: CSVAWGGVNTEAFF; V gene: TRBV29-1
CDR3 protein: CASSLDSPYEQYF; V gene: TRBV12-3/TRBV12-4
CDR3 protein: CASSTQGSTEAFF; V gene: TRBV7-2
CDR3 protein: CASSRQPSGNTIYF; V gene: TRBV19
CDR3 protein: CASSLTRQETQYF; V gene: TRBV7-3
CDR3 protein: CASSYPLGTEAFF; V gene: TRBV2
CDR3 protein: CASSKGAGVWDQPQHF; V gene: TRBV21-1
CDR3 protein: CASSTRDRGFYEQYF; V gene: TRBV21-1
CDR3 protein: CAWSDGTNYGYTF; V gene: TRBV30